This T cell receptor beta chain was found in a study of cytomegalovirus exposure and HLA in healthy donors. The CDR3 sequence is 13 residues long. V shed 5 bases and J 8 bases; nucleotides not matched to a gene: 5. Germline lookup yields CDR1 MGHRA and CDR2 YSYEKL. The study ran its PCR with 60 Vbeta and 13 Jbeta primers. Profiling relied on immunoSEQ multiplex PCR, and the TCRdb table lists in-frame clones only, not all of them. The table lists 70,000 to 90,000 clones, more than 70% of them singletons. Unrecorded immune exposure was likely among donors, who were nominally healthy when sampled. The genes are TRBV4-1 and TRBJ2-1; the match to TRBD2 covers 8 bases. Sequenced sample: PBMCs. The TCR comes from a man aged 55 to 70 in good health and CMV-seronegative. CDR3 nucleotide sequence: TGCGCCAGCAGCGTCGCGGGGGGTGATGAGCAGTTCTTC. It yields the protein CASSVAGGDEQFF.